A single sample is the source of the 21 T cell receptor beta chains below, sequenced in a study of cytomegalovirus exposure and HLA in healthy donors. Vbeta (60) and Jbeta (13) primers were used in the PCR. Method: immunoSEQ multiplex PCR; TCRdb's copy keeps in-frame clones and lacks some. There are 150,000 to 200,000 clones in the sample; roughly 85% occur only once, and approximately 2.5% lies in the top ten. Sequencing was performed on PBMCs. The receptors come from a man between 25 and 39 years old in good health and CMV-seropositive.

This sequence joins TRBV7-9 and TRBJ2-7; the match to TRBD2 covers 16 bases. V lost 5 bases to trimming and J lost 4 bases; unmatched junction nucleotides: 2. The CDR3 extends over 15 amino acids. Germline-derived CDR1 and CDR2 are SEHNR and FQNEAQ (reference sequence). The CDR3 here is CASSEGLAGGYEQYV. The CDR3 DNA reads TGTGCCAGCAGCGAGGGACTAGCGGGAGGGTACGAGCAGTACGTC.

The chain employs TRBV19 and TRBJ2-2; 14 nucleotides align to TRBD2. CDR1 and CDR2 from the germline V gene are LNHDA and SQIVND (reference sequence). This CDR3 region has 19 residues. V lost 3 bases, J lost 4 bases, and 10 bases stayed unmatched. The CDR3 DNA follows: TGTGCCAGTAGTATTGAGGTCGGGACTAGCGGGAGTTTCACCGGGGAGCTGTTTTTT. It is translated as CASSIEVGTSGSFTGELFF.

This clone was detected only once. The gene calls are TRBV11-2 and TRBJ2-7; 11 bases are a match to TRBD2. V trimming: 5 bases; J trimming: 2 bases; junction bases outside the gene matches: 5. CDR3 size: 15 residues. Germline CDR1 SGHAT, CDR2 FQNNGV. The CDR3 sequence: CASSPGTSGPYEQYF. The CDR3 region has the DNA TGTGCCAGCAGCCCCGGGACTAGCGGACCCTACGAGCAGTACTTC.

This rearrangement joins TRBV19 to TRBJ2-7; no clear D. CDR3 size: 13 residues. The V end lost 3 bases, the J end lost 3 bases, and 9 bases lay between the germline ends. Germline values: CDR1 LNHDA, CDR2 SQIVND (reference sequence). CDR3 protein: CASSITNYYEQYF. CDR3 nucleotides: TGTGCCAGTAGTATTACGAACTACTACGAGCAGTACTTC.

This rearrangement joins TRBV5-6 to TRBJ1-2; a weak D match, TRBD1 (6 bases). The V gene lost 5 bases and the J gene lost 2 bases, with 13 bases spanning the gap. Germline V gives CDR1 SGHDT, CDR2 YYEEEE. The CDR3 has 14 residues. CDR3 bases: TGTGCCAGCAGAACGAACAGGGTGAACTATGGCTACACCTTC. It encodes CASRTNRVNYGYTF.

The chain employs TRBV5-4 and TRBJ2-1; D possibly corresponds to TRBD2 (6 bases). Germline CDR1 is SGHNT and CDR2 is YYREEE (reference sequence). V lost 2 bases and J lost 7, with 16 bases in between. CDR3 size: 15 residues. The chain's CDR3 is CASSFYYGRRNEQFF. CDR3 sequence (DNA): TGTGCCAGCAGCTTCTATTACGGGAGACGAAATGAGCAGTTCTTC. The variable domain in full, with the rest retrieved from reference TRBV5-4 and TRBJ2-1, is ETGVTQSPTHLIKTRGQQVTLRCSSQSGHNTVSWYQQALGQGPQFIFQYYREEENGRGNFPPRFSGLQFPNYSSELNVNALELDDSALYLCASSFYYGRRNEQFFGPGTRLTVL.

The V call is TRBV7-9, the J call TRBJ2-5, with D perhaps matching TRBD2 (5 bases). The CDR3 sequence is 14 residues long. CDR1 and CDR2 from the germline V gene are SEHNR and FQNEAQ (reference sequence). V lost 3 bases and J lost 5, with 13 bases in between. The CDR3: CASSLIGLTETQYF. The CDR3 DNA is TGTGCCAGCAGCTTGATTGGACTGACGGAGACCCAGTACTTC.

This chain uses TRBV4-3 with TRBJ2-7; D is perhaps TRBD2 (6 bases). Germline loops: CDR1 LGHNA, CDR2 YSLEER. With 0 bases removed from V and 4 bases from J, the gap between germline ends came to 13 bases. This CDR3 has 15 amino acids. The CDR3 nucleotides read TGCGCCAGCAGCCAAGATCGGGGGTGGGGGTACGAGCAGTACTTC. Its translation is CASSQDRGWGYEQYF.

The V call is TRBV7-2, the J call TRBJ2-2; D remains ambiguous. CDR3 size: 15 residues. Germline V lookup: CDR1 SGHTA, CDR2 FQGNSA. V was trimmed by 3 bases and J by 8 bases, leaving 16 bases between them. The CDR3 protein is CASSFDTPPIGELFF. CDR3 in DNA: TGTGCCAGCAGCTTCGATACACCTCCCATAGGGGAGCTGTTTTTT.

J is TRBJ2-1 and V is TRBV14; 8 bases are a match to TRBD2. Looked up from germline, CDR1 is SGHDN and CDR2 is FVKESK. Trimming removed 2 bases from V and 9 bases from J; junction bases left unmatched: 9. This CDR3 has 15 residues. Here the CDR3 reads CASSQSGQREFEQFF. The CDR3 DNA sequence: TGTGCCAGCAGCCAATCGGGGCAGCGGGAGTTTGAGCAGTTCTTC.

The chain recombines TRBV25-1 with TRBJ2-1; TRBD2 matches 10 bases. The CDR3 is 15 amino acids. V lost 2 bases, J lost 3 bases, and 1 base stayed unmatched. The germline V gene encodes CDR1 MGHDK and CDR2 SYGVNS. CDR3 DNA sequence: TGTGCCAGCAGTGAACCTAGCGGGAGCTACAATGAGCAGTTCTTC. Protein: CASSEPSGSYNEQFF.

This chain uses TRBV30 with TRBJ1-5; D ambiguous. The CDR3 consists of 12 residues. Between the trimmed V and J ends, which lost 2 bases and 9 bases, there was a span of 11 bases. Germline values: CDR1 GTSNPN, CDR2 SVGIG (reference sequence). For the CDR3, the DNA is TGTGCCTGGAGTAACCCGACGGGGCCCCAGCATTTT. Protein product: CAWSNPTGPQHF.

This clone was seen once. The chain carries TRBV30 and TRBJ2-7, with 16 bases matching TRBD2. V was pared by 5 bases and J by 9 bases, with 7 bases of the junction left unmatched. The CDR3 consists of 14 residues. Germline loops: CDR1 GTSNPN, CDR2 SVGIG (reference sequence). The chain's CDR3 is CAWAPGLAGGGQYF. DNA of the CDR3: TGTGCCTGGGCTCCGGGACTAGCGGGAGGGGGGCAGTACTTC.

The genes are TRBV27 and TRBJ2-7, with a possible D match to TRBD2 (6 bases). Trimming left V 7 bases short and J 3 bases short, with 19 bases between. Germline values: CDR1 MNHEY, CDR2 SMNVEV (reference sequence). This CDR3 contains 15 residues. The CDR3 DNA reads TGTGCCAGCACCCCCACGGAGGGACTCGGCTACGAGCAGTACTTC. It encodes CASTPTEGLGYEQYF.

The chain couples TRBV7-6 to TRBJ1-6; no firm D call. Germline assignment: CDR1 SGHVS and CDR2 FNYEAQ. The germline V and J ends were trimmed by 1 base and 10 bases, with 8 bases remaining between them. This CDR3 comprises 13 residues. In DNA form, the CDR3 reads TGTGCCAGCAGCTTAGATGGGCAATCACCCCTCCACTTT. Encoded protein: CASSLDGQSPLHF. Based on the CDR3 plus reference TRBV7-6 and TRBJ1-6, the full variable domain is GAGVSQSPRYKVTKRGQDVALRCDPISGHVSLYWYRQALGQGPEFLTYFNYEAQQDKSGLPNDRFSAERPEGSISTLTIQRTEQRDSAMYRCASSLDGQSPLHFGNGTRLTVT.

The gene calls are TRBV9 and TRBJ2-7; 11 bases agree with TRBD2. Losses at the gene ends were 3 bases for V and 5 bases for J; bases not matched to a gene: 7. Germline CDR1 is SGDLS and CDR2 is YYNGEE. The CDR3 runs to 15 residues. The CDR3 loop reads CASSEGLAVGNEQYF. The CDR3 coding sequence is TGTGCCAGCAGCGAGGGACTAGCGGTAGGAAACGAGCAGTACTTC.

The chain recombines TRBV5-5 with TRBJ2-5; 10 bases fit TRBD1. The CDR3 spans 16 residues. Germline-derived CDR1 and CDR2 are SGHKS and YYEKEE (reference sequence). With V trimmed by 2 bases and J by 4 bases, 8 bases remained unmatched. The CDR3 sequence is CASSFSDRGVGETQYF. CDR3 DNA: TGTGCCAGCAGCTTCTCGGACAGGGGGGTTGGAGAGACCCAGTACTTC.

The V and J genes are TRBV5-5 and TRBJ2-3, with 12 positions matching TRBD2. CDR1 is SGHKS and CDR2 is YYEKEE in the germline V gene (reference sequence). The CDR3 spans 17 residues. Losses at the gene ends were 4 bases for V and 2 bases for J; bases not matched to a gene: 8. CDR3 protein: CASSRGLAGTSTDTQYF. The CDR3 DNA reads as TGTGCCAGCAGCAGGGGACTAGCGGGCACTTCCACAGATACGCAGTATTTT.

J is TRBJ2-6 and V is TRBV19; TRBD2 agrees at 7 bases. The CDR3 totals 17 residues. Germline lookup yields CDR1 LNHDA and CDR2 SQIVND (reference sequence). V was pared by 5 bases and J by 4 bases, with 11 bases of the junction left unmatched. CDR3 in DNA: TGTGCCAGTAGTTTGGCGGGAGTAGCATCCGGGGCCAACGTCCTGACTTTC. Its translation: CASSLAGVASGANVLTF.

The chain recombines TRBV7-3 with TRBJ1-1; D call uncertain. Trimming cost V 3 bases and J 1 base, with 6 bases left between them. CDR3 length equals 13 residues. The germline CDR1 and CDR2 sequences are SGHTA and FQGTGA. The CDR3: CASSFRENTEAFF. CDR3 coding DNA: TGTGCCAGCAGCTTTCGGGAGAACACTGAAGCTTTCTTT.

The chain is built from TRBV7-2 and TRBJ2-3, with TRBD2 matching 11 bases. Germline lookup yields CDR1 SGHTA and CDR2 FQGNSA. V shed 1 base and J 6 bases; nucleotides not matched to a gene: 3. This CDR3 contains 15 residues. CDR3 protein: CASSLVAGGMDTQYF. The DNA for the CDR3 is TGTGCCAGCAGCTTAGTAGCGGGAGGGATGGATACGCAGTATTTT.